This TCR beta chain was sequenced for a study of control samples from healthy donors and cancer patients. This table comes from immunoSEQ multiplex PCR, and its TCRdb copy is limited to in-frame clones, with some not included. This table holds fewer than 200,000 clones, around 87% found once. The CDR3 runs 16 residues. V dropped 4 bases and J dropped 6 bases, with 20 bases sitting between them. CDR1 and CDR2 from the germline V gene are MDHEN and SYDVKM. V and J are TRBV28 and TRBJ2-3; tentative D call: TRBD2 (6 bases). Material: blood. This TCR was sampled from a woman aged 45-65 years in good health. The CDR3 loop reads CASSSGGATATDTQYF. For the CDR3, the DNA is TGTGCCAGCAGTTCCGGCGGGGCGACGGCCACGGATACGCAGTATTTT.